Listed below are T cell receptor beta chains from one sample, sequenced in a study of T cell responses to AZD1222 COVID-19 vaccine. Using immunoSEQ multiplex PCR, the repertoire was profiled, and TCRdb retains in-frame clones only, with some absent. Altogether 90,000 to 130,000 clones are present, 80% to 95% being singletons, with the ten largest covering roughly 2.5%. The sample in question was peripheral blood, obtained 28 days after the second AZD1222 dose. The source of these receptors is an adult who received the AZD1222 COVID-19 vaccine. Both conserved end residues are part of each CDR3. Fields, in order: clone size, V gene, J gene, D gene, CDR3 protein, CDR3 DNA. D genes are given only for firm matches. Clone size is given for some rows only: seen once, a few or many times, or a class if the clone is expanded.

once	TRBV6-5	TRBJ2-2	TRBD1	CASRQGATGELFF	TGTGCCAGCAGGCAGGGGGCCACCGGGGAGCTGTTTTTT
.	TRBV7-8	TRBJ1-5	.	CASSIVRVQPQHF	TGTGCCAGCAGCATTGTAAGGGTTCAGCCCCAGCATTTT
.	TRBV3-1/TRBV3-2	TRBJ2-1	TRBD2	CASSQDLSGGVYNEQFF	TGTGCCAGCAGCCAGGACCTTAGCGGGGGGGTGTACAATGAGCAGTTCTTC
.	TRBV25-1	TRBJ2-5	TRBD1	CASSEGGQGKETQYF	TGTGCCAGCAGTGAAGGGGGACAGGGGAAAGAGACCCAGTACTTC
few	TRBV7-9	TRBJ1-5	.	CASSLGEAGPQHF	TGTGCCAGCAGCTTAGGGGAAGCGGGACCCCAGCATTTT
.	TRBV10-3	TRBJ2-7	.	CATRDRLKHYEQYF	TGTGCCACACGCGACCGACTGAAGCACTACGAGCAGTACTTC
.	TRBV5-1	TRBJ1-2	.	CASSVGTTTRGYTF	TGCGCCAGCAGCGTTGGGACAACGACTCGAGGCTACACCTTC
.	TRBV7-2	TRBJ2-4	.	CASSTRRAKNIQYF	TGTGCCAGCAGCACCCGGCGGGCCAAAAACATTCAGTACTTC
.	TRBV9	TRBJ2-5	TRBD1	CASSAAGTGQETQYF	TGTGCCAGCAGCGCCGCCGGGACAGGGCAAGAGACCCAGTACTTC
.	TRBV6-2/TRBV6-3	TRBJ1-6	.	CASSYSEGTNNSPLHF	TGTGCCAGCAGTTACTCGGAGGGTACGAATAATTCACCCCTCCACTTT
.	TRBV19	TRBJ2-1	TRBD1	CASRDRGYNEQFF	TGTGCCAGCCGGGACAGGGGCTACAATGAGCAGTTCTTC
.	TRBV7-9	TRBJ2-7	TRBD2	CASSERDYLAYEQYF	TGTGCCAGCAGCGAACGGGACTACCTAGCCTACGAGCAGTACTTC
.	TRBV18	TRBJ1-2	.	CASSLEGGGYGYTF	TGTGCCAGCTCGCTCGAAGGGGGGGGCTATGGCTACACCTTC
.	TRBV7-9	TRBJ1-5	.	CASSPGGKNPQHF	TGTGCCAGCAGCCCCGGAGGGAAAAATCCCCAGCATTTT
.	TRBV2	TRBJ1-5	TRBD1	CASSATGVDQPQHF	TGTGCCAGCAGCGCGACAGGGGTGGATCAGCCCCAGCATTTT
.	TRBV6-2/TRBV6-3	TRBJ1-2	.	CASSYSWGFDYGYTF	TGTGCCAGCAGTTACTCATGGGGGTTTGACTATGGCTACACCTTC
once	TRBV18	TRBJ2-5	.	CASSPSAGFQETQYF	TGTGCCAGCTCACCAAGCGCGGGGTTCCAAGAGACCCAGTACTTC
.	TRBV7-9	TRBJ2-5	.	CASSLSTQETQYF	TGTGCCAGCAGCTTATCTACTCAAGAGACCCAGTACTTC
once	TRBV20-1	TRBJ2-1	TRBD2	CSASGLAGGNEQFF	TGCAGTGCCAGTGGGCTAGCGGGGGGCAATGAGCAGTTCTTC
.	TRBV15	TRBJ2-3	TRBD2	CATSRARGGGSSDTQYF	TGTGCCACCAGCAGAGCCCGTGGCGGGGGGTCATCAGATACGCAGTATTTT
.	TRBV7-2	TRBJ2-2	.	CASSLNTGGTGELFF	TGTGCCAGCAGCTTAAATACAGGAGGTACCGGGGAGCTGTTTTTT
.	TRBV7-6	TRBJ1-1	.	CASSFGGYTEAFF	TGTGCCAGCAGCTTTGGGGGATACACTGAAGCTTTCTTT
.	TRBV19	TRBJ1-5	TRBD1	CATRGPGQPQHF	TGTGCCACCAGGGGGCCGGGTCAGCCCCAGCATTTT
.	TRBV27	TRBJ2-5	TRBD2	CASSLYGRALAGVETQYF	TGTGCCAGCAGTTTATACGGGAGGGCTCTAGCGGGGGTGGAGACCCAGTACTTC
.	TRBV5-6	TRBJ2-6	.	CASSRQVLPNVLTF	TGTGCCAGCAGCCGACAGGTACTTCCCAACGTCCTGACTTTC
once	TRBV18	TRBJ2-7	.	CASSPPTGSDEQYF	TGTGCCAGCTCACCACCAACAGGGTCCGACGAGCAGTACTTC
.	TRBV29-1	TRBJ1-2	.	CSVEKTGYGYTF	TGCAGCGTTGAGAAAACGGGCTATGGCTACACCTTC
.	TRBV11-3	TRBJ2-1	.	CASSFGGADNEQFF	TGTGCCAGCAGCTTCGGCGGGGCAGACAATGAGCAGTTCTTC
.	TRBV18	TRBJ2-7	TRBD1	CASSAGTAEYEQYF	TGTGCCAGCTCAGCCGGGACAGCTGAATACGAGCAGTACTTC
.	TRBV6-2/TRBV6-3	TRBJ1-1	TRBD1	CASSQQGAAFF	TGTGCCAGCAGTCAACAGGGGGCGGCTTTCTTT
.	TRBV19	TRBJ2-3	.	CASSNQGGGTDTQYF	TGTGCCAGTAGCAACCAGGGGGGCGGCACAGATACGCAGTATTTT
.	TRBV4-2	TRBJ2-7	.	CASSRELRENHLHEQYF	TGTGCCAGCAGCCGAGAACTCCGGGAGAATCACCTCCACGAGCAGTACTTC
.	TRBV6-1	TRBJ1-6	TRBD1	CASSEAPGRGKFSSPLHF	TGTGCCAGCAGTGAAGCGCCAGGCAGGGGGAAGTTCTCTTCACCCCTCCACTTT
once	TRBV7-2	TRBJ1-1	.	CASSLLDKDGAFF	TGTGCCAGCAGCTTACTTGACAAAGACGGGGCTTTCTTT
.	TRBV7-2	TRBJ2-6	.	CASSPPRGSGANVLTF	TGTGCCAGCAGCCCCCCTCGGGGCTCTGGGGCCAACGTCCTGACTTTC
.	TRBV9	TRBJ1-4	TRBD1	CASSVATGRGLGNEKLFF	TGTGCCAGCAGCGTAGCTACGGGCAGGGGGCTGGGTAATGAAAAACTGTTTTTT
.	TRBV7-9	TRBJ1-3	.	CGGGSGRISLSGNTIYF	TGTGGGGGTGGATCGGGGCGAATAAGTCTCTCTGGAAACACCATATATTTT
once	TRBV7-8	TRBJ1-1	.	CASSRNKKAFF	TGTGCCAGCAGCCGAAACAAGAAAGCTTTCTTT
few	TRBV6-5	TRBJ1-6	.	CASRAGTASPLHF	TGTGCCAGCAGAGCCGGGACGGCGTCTCCCCTCCACTTT
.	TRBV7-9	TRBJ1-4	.	CASSFRGTNEKLFF	TGTGCCAGCAGCTTCCGTGGGACTAATGAAAAACTGTTTTTT
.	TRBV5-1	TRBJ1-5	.	CASSLGTTGGPQHF	TGCGCCAGCAGCTTGGGGACGACGGGAGGGCCCCAGCATTTT
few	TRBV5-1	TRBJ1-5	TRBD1	CASSPDRGSQPQHF	TGCGCCAGCAGCCCCGACAGGGGGAGTCAGCCCCAGCATTTT
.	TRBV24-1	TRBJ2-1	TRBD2	CATSDRTSGGLDEQFF	TGTGCCACCAGTGACCGGACTAGCGGGGGGCTCGATGAGCAGTTCTTC
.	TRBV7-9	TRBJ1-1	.	CASRAGMTNTEAFF	TGTGCCAGCAGGGCCGGTATGACTAACACTGAAGCTTTCTTT
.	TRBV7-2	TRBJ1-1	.	CASSLGSFEAFF	TGTGCCAGCAGCTTAGGTTCATTTGAAGCTTTCTTT